This entry concerns a single T cell receptor beta chain. The antigen is undetermined. Generation of TCR cDNA used 5'RACE template switching (which added a universal primer site and UMIs). TCRdb used MiXCR to reprocess the 5' RACE reads, holding one entry per CDR3 protein. The data hold under 500,000 distinct CDR3 sequences, with about 19% observed a single time. The data derive from a study of T cells after yellow fever vaccination. Overall study context: Preparation of fractions with low cell numbers was performed using SMART-Seq v4 Ultra Low Input.

Regarding the study as a whole: After the booster, around 95% of CD4 and about nine tenths of CD8 primary-response clones were re-detected. Researchers report a weaker secondary response that nonetheless peaked faster, day 5 versus 15.

The TCR comes from a man aged 18 to 35 who received the YFV17D yellow fever vaccine. The sequenced sample was PBMCs, obtained before the yellow fever booster vaccination.

CDR3 residues: CASSWGQGMGREQFF. The CDR3 DNA reads TGCGCCAGCAGCTGGGGACAGGGAATGGGTCGGGAGCAGTTCTTC. The chain joins TRBV5-1 to TRBJ2-1, with 9 bases that match TRBD1. Germline V gene sequence: CDR1 SGHRS, CDR2 YFSETQ. With V trimmed by 3 bases and J by 10 bases, 11 bases remained unmatched. The length of the CDR3 is 15 residues.